The sequence of this TCR beta chain was determined in a study of blood T cells in healthy people across ages (dated by TCRdb to 2015 to 2017). Context from the whole study: In model experiments, template switching captured roughly one uniquely barcoded TCR beta cDNA molecule for every two T cells. To track age-related changes in TCR beta repertoire diversity, the study relied on deep sequencing normalized with unique cDNA molecular identifiers. Four age groups were formed from the donors: young (average roughly 15 years), middle-aged (less than 40), aged (roughly 58) and long-lived (less than 85). To avoid experimental bias, donors of different ages were distributed randomly across sequencing lanes. Two additional independent replicas of 1 million unique cDNA reads from the same blood draw were analyzed for two donors (one aged 18 to 29 and one aged 80 or older).

On this clonotype: Its antigen is not yet known. The input lacks base qualities; no much larger clone sits a single base away.

Library creation used 5' RACE. Sequencing took place on an Illumina HiSeq 2500. A second PCR of roughly 7 to 11 cycles was performed with a sample-barcoded 5' primer and a J-beta primer mix. A unique molecular identifier was introduced onto each TCR beta cDNA molecule by a template-switch 5' adaptor carrying 12 random nucleotides. Each sample yielded at least 2.5 million CDR3-containing paired-end reads. First-strand cDNA synthesis was performed from all RNA using the Mint cDNA synthesis kit, with priming by a TRBC-specific oligonucleotide. Following uracil-DNA glycosylase treatment, all cDNA underwent a first 18-cycle PCR with the universal primers M1SS and BC2_uni_R. Per the original workflow: For normalization, 1 million high-quality reads were randomly selected from each sample, with every read carrying a distinct molecular identifier. Reads with shared molecular identifiers were discarded instead of being binned into consensus sequences. CDR3 identification, clonotype clustering and error correction used MiTCR with a Q25 quality threshold and the strictest error-elimination algorithm. A nonparametric unseen species model with Euler transformation was used to estimate lower-bound total TCR beta diversity. In TCRdb, the public reads were trimmed at Q25 with fastp and aligned with MiXCR, with productive beta chains retained. Each record represents a unique CDR3 protein, reported with the most common genes and DNA among its rows. These V and J calls derive from TCRdb rather than the authors' analysis. The sample includes about 970,000 distinct CDR3 sequences, with about 51% observed a single time. Over 20% of the sample comes from the top ten.

Findings and caveats that apply to the study as a whole: Compared with the aged group, more naive CD4+ T cells, fewer expanded clones and increased TCR diversity were shown by the long-lived group, suggesting age selection. A strong correlation was found between observed TCR beta diversity and the percentage of naive T cells measured by flow cytometry. Observed TCR beta diversity per million T cells fell roughly linearly with age, and a significant reduction was already apparent by age around 40. Since profiling was done on bulk unsorted PBMCs, naive and antigen-experienced compartments could not be conclusively compared. The CMV infection status of donors was not known, potentially confounding age-related changes in expanded clonotypes. Total diversity estimates from one million sequenced T cells were considered lower bounds and underestimates.

The CDR3 numbers 16 residues from cysteine through phenylalanine. The DNA shown is the 48-base CDR3, in frame from base 1. Trimming accounts for 6 bases at V and 7 bases at J, while the number of junction bases matched to no gene is 15. CDR1 and CDR2 are drawn from the germline V gene: MDHEN, SYDVKM. Systemically healthy Caucasian individuals from Russia, some 36 in total and aged about 6 to 90 years, were included as donors. Each donor gave ten milliliters of peripheral blood, drawn into EDTA-treated Vacutainer tubes. Ficoll-Paque density-gradient centrifugation was used to isolate PBMCs, with at least 7 million per sample. Total RNA was extracted from PBMCs with Trizol reagent, with at least 6 micrograms obtained per sample. The percentages of naive CD45RAhigh/CD27high T cells were determined by flow cytometry on a PBMC aliquot from every donor.

The source of this sequence is an older woman in good health. Here the chain combines TRBV28 and TRBJ2-7; TRBD2 aligns with 10 central bases. Sequenced sample: blood. The sequence in DNA is TGTGCCAGCAGCTTCAAACCGGGACTAGCGACGGGAGAGCAGTACTTC. Translated, this is CASSFKPGLATGEQYF.